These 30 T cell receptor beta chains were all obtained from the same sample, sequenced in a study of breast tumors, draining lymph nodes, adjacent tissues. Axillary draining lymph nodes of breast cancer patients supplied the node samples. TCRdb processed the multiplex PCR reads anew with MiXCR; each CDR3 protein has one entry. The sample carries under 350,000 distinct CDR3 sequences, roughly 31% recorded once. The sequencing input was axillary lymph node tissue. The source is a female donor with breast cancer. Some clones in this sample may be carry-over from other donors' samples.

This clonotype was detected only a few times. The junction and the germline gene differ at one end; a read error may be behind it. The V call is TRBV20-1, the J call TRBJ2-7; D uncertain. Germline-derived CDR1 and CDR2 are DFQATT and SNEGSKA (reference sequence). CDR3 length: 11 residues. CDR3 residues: CSARQLTEQSF. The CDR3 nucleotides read TGCAGTGCTAGACAGCTAACAGAGCAGTCCTTC.

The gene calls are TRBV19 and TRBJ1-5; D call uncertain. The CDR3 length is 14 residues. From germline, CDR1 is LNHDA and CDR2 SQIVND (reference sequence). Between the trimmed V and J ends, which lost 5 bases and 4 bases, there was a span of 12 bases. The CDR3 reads CASSLGYANQPQHF. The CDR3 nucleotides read TGTGCCAGTAGTTTAGGGTATGCGAATCAGCCCCAGCATTTT. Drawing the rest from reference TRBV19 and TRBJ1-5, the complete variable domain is DGGITQSPKYLFRKEGQNVTLSCEQNLNHDAMYWYRQDPGQGLRLIYYSQIVNDFQKGDIAEGYSVSREKKESFPLTVTSAQKNPTAFYLCASSLGYANQPQHFGDGTRLSIL.

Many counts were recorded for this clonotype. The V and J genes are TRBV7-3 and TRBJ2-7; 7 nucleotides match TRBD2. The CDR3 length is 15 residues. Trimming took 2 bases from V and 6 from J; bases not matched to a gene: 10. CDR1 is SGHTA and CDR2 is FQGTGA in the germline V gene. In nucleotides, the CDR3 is TGTGCCAGCAGCTTACAGGCGGGAGTGTTTGGCGAGCAGTACTTC. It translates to CASSLQAGVFGEQYF.

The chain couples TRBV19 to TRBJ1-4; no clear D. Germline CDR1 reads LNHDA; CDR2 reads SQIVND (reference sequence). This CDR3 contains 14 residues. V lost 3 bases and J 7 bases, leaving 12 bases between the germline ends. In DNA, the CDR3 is TGTGCCAGTAGTATCTCGGCGGGCGGTGAAAAACTGTTTTTT. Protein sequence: CASSISAGGEKLFF.

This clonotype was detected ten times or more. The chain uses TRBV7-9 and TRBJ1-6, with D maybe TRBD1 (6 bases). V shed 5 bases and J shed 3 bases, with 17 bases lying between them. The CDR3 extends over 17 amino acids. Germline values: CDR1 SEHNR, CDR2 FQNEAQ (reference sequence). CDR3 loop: CASSIWTGGRYNSPLHF. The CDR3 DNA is TGTGCCAGCAGCATCTGGACGGGGGGCCGCTATAATTCACCCCTCCACTTT.

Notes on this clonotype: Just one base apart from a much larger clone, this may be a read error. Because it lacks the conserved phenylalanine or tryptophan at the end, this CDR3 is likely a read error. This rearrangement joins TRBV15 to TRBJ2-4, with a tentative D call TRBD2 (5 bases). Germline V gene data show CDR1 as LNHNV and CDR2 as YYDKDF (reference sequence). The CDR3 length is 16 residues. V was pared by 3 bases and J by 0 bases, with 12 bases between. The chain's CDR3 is CATSSRTLIAKNIQYL. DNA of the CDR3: TGTGCCACCAGCAGTCGGACTCTGATAGCCAAAAACATTCAGTACCTC.

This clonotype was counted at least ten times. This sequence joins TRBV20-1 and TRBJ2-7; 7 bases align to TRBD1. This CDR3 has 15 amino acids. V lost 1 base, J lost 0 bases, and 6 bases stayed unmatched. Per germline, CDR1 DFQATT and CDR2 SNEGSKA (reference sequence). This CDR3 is CSARAGTVISYEQYF. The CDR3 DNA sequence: TGCAGTGCTAGAGCCGGGACAGTTATCTCCTACGAGCAGTACTTC.

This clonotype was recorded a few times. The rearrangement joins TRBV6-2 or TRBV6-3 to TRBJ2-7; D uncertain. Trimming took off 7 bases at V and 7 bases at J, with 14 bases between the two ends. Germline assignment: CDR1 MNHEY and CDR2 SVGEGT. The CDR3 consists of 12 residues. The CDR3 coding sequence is TGTGCCAGCAACCATGGTATAGGGGAGCAGTACTTC. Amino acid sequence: CASNHGIGEQYF.

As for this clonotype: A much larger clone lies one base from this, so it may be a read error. The CDR3 loop reads CAWRGDSLGHSPLHF. CDR3 nucleotide sequence: TGTGCCTGGAGGGGGGACAGCCTTGGGCATTCACCCCTCCACTTT. This chain connects TRBV30 to TRBJ1-6; 7 nucleotides match TRBD1. Germline CDR1 and CDR2: GTSNPN and SVGIG (reference sequence). This CDR3 spans 15 amino acids. V was pared by 3 bases and J by 8 bases, with 10 bases of the junction left unmatched.

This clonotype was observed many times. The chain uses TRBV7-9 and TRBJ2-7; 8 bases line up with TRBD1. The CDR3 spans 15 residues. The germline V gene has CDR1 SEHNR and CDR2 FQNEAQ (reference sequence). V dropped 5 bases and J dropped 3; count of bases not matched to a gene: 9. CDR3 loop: CASSTSGGRGYEQYF. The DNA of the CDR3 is TGTGCCAGCAGCACCTCAGGGGGCAGGGGCTACGAGCAGTACTTC.

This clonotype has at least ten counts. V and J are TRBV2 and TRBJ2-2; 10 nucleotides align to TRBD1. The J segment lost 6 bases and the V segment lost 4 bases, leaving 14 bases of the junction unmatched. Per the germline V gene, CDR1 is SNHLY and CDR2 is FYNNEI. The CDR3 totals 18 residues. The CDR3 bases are TGTGCCAGCAGTGGATTGGGGACAGGGGAGTTCCGGGCCGGGGAGCTGTTTTTT. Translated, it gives CASSGLGTGEFRAGELFF.

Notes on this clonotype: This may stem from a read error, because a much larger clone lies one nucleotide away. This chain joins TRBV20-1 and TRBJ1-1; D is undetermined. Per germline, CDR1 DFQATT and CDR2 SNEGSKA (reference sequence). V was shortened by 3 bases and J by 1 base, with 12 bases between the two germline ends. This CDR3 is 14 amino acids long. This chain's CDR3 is CSARQIATNTEAFF. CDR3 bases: TGCAGTGCTAGGCAGATCGCGACGAACACTGAAGCTTTCTTT.

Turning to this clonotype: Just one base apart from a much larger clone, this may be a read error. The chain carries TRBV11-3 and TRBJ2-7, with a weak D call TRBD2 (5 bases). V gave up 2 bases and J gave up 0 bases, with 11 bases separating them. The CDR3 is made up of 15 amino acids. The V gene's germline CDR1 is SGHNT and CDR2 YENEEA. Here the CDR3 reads CASSLYSGCSYEQYF. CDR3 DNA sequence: TGTGCCAGCAGCTTATACAGCGGATGCTCCTACGAGCAGTACTTC.

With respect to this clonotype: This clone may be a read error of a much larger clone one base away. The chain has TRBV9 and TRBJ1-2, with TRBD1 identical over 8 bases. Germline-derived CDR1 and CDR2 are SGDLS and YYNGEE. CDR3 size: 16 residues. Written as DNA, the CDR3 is TGTACCAGCAGCCAGGAACCGGGACAGGAATTCTATGGCTACACCTTC. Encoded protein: CTSSQEPGQEFYGYTF.

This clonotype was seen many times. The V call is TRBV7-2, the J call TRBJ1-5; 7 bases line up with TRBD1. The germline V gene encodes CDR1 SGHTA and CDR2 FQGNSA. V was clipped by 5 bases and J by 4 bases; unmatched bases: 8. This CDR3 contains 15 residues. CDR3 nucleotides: TGTGCCAGCAGCCCACAGGGCAGGGGGAATCAGCCCCAGCATTTT. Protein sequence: CASSPQGRGNQPQHF.

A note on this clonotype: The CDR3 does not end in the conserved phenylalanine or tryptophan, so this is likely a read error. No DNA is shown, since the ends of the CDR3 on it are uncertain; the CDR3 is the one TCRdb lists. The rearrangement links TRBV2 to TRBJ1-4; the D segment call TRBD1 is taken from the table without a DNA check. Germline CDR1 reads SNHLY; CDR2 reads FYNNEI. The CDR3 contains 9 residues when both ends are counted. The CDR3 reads CASSDQQGI.

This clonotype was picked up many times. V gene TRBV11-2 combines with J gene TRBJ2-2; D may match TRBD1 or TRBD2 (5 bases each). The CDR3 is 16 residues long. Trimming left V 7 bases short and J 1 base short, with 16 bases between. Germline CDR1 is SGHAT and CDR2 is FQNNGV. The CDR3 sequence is CASTYLGTKNTGELFF. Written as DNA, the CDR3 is TGTGCCAGCACCTACCTAGGGACCAAGAACACCGGGGAGCTGTTTTTT.

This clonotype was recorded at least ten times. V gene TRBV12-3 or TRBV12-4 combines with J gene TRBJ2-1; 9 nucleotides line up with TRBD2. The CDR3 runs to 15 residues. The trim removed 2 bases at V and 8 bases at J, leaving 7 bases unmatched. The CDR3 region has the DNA TGTGCCAGCAGTTTATTTGCGGGAGGGTCGGATGAGCAGTTCTTC. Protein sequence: CASSLFAGGSDEQFF.

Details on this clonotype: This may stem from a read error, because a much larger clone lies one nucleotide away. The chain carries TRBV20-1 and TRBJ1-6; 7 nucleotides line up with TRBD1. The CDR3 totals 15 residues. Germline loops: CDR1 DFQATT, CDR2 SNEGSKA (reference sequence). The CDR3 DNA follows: TGCCGTGCTAGGGTTAACAGGGGATGGGCTTCACCCCTCCACTTT. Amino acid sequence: CRARVNRGWASPLHF.

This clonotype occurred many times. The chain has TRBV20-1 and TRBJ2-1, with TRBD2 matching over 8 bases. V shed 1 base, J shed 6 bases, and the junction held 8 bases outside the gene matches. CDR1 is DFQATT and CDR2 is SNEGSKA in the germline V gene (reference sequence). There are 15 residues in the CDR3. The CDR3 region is CSARVAGGLSNEQFF. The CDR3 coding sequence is TGCAGTGCTAGAGTCGCGGGAGGCCTTTCCAATGAGCAGTTCTTC.

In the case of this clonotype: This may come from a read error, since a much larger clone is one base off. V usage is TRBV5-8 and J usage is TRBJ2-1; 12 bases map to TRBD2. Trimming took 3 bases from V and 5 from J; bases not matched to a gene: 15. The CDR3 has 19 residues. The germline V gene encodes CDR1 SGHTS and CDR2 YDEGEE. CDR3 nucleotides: TGTGCCAGCAGCTCAGGTCAGGGGACTAGCGGGTACCCGGACAATGAGCAGTTCTTC. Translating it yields CASSSGQGTSGYPDNEQFF.

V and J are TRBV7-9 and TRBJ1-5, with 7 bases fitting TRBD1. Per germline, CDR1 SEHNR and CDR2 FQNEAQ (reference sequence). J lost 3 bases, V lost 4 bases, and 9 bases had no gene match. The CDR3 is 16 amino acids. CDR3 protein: CASSSQPGQINQPQHF. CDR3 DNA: TGTGCCAGCAGCTCACAACCGGGACAGATCAATCAGCCCCAGCATTTT.

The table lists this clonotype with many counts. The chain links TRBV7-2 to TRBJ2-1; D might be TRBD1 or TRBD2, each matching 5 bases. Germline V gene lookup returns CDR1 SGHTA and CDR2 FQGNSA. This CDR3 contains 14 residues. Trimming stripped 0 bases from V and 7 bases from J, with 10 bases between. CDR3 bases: TGTGCCAGCAGCTTAGCGGGACGCCGTAATGAGCAGTTCTTC. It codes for CASSLAGRRNEQFF.

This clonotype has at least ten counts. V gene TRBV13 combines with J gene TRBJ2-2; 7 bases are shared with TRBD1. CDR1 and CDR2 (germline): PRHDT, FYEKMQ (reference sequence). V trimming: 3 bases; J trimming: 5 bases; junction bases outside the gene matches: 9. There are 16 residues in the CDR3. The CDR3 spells CASSFNRGWETGELFF. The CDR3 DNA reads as TGTGCCAGCAGCTTCAACAGGGGTTGGGAAACCGGGGAGCTGTTTTTT.

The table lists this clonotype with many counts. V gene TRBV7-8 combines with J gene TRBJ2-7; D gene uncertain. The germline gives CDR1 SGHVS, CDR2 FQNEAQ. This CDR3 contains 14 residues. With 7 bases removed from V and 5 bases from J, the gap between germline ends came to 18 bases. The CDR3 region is CASKLSRLGNEQYF. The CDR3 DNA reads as TGTGCCAGCAAACTATCGAGGCTGGGGAACGAGCAGTACTTC. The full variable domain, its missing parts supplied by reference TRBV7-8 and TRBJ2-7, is GAGVSQSPRYKVAKRGQDVALRCDPISGHVSLFWYQQALGQGPEFLTYFQNEAQLDKSGLPSDRFFAERPEGSVSTLKIQRTQQEDSAVYLCASKLSRLGNEQYFGPGTRLTVT.

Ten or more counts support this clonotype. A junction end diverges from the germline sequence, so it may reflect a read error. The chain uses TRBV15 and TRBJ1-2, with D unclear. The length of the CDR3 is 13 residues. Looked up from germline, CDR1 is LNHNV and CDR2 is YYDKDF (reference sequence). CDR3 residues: CATSTESNYGCTF. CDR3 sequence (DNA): TGTGCCACCAGCACAGAGTCTAACTATGGCTGCACCTTC.

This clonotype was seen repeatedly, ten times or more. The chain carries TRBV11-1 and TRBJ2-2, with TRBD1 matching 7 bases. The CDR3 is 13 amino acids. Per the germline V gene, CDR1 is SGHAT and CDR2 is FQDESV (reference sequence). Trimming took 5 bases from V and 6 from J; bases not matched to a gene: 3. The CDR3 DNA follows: TGTGCCAGCAGCCCGACAGGGTCCGGGGAGCTGTTTTTT. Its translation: CASSPTGSGELFF.

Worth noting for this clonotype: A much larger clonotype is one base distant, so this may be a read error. This CDR3 is CASSFPPGLAGDNEQFF. The CDR3 nucleotides read TGTGCCAGCAGTTTTCCTCCGGGACTAGCGGGGGACAATGAGCAGTTCTTC. The rearrangement joins TRBV12-3 or TRBV12-4 to TRBJ2-1; TRBD2 agrees at 14 bases. V gave up 3 bases and J gave up 5 bases; unmatched junction bases: 6. The length of the CDR3 is 17 residues.

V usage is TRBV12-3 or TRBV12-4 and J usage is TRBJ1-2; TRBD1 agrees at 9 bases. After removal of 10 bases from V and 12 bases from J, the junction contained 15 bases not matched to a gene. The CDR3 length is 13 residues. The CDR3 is CATRGQGSSGNTF. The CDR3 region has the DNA TGTGCCACCAGAGGACAGGGGAGCTCTGGAAACACCTTC.

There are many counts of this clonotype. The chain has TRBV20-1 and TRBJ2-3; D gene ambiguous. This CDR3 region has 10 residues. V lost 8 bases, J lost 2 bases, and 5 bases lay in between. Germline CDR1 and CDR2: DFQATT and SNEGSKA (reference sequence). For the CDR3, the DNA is TGCAGTCCGCTCACAGATACGCAGTATTTT. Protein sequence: CSPLTDTQYF.